This T cell receptor (beta chain) was captured in a study of OX40 agonist ivuxolimab in advanced cancers. Overall study: Patients treated during dose escalation were battling hepatocellular carcinoma, melanoma, renal cell or head and neck cancer. Prior anti-PD-1, anti-PD-L1 or anti-CTLA-4 therapy did not bar entry, and less than 50% had some. Among those treated, three patients had partial responses, one with hepatocellular carcinoma and two with cutaneous melanoma.

The method was immunoSEQ multiplex PCR; TCRdb's version includes in-frame clones alone and lacks a portion of them. The top ten hold 1.5% to 2% of the sample, which has roughly 80,000 clones, approximately 80% seen once. The germline V gene has CDR1 SGHTA and CDR2 FQGTGA. V was pared by 5 bases and J by 1 base, with 24 bases between. The CDR3 spans 19 residues. The clonotype was recovered from an adult with an advanced solid tumor such as melanoma, head and neck, liver or kidney cancer. The V and J genes are TRBV7-3 and TRBJ2-4; either TRBD1 or TRBD2 may supply D (5 bases each). Sequenced material: CD4+ or CD8+ T cells sorted from blood, taken in a trial of the OX40 agonist ivuxolimab. The CDR3 DNA follows: TGTGCCAGCAGCCCAGTGGGGCGGACACAACCGGGGGCCAAAAACATTCAGTACTTC. Its protein product is CASSPVGRTQPGAKNIQYF.